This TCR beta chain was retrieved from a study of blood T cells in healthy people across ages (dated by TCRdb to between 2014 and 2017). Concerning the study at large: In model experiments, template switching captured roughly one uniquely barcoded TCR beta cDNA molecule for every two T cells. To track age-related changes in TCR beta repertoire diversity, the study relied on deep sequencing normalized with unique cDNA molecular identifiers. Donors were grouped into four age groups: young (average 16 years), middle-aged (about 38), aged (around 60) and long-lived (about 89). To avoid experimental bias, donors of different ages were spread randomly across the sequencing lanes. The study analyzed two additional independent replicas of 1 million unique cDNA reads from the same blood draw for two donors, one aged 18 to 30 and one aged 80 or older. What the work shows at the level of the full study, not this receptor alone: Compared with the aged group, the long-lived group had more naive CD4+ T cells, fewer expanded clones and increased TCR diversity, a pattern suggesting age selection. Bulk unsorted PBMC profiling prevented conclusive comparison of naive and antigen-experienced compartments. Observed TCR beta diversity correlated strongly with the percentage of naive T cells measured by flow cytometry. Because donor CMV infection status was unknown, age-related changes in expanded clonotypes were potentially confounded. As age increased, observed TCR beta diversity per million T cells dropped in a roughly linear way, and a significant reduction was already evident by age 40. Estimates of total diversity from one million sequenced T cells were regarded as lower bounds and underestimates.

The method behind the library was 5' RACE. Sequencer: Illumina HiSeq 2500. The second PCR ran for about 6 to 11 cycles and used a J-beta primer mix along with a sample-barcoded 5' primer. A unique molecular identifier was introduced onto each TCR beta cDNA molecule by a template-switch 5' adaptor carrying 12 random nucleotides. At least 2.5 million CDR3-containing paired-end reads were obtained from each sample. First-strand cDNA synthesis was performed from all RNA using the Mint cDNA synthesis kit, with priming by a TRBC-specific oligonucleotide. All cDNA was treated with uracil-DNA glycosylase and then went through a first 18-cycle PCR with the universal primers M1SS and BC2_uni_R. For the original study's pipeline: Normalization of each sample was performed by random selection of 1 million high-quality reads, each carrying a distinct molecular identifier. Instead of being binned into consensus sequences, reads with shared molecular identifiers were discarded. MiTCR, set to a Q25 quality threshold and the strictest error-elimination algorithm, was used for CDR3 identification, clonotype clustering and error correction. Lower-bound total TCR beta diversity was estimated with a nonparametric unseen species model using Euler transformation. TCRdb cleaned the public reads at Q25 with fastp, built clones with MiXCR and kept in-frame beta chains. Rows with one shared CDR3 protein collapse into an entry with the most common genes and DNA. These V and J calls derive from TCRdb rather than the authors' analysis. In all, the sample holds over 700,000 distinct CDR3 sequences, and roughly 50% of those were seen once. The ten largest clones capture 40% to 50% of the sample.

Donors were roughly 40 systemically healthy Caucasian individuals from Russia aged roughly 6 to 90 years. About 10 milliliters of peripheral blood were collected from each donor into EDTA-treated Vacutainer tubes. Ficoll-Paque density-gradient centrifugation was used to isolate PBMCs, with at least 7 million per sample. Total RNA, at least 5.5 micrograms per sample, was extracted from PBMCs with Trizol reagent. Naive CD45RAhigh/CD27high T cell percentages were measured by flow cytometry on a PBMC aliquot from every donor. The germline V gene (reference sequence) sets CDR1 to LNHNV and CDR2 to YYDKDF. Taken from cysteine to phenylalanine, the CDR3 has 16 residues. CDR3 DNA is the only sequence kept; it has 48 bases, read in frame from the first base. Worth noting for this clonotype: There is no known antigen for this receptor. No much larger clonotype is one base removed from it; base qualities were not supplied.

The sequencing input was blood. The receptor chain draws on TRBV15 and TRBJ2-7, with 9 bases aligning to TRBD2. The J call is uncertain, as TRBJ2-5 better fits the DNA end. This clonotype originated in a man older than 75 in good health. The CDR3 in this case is CATSRDRAGGPETQYF. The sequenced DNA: TGTGCCACCAGCAGAGATAGGGCGGGAGGGCCGGAGACCCAGTACTTC.